This T cell receptor (beta chain) is drawn from a study of Ad26.COV2.S vaccination and SARS-CoV-2 variants. About the research overall: The trial was COV1001 and the donor's arm was Ad26.COV2.S. The authors gave Ad26.COV2.S intramuscularly, either once or twice 56 days apart.

The protocol was immunoSEQ multiplex PCR, while the TCRdb copy is restricted to in-frame clones and leaves out a portion. The sample lists hundreds of thousands of clones; more than 80% were seen once. Treatment given: approximately 18 received Ad26.COV2.S at low or high dose, single or two shots; roughly five received placebo; per-sample allocation not given. Following the first vaccine or placebo injection, samples were taken on day 63. Based in Boston, the donor was an adult of 18-55 years. Spike of the Wuhan-strain SARS-CoV-2 was expressed by an Ad26 vector, which formed the vaccine. The CDR3 spans 14 residues. Germline CDR1 and CDR2: MNHEY and SVGEGT. The ends lost 5 bases at V and 7 bases at J; junction bases unmatched: 9.

The V gene is TRBV6-2 or TRBV6-3, the J gene TRBJ2-3; the match to TRBD1 covers 7 bases. The source of this sequence is a person between 18 and 65 years old who received the Ad26.COV2.S COVID-19 vaccine or a placebo. Sequences were derived from peripheral blood, sampled in a trial of Ad26.COV2.S vaccine versus placebo. CDR3 sequence: CASSIRQGWYTQYF. The CDR3 nucleotides read TGTGCCAGCAGTATCCGACAGGGTTGGTATACGCAGTATTTT.